These T cell receptor beta chains were read from a single sample in a study of blood T cell repertoires in COVID-19. Assay: immunoSEQ multiplex PCR; the TCRdb copy retains only in-frame clones and omits some. The sample has roughly 210,000 clones; about 87% are singletons. Sequencing used peripheral blood. The receptors were sampled from a man aged 70-80 years with acute or convalescent COVID-19. Both conserved end residues are part of each CDR3. Each record gives: V gene, J gene, D gene, clone size, CDR3 DNA, CDR3 protein. A D gene is named only where the DNA matches it firmly. A row's size may be missing; if present it is once, few, many or a size class.

TRBV6-6,TRBJ2-6,-,-,TGTGCCAGCAGCCGGACAGACACTGGGGCCAACGTCCTGACTTTC,CASSRTDTGANVLTF
TRBV18,TRBJ2-1,-,once,TGTGCCAGCTCACCACCCTCTAGCGAGGGTGAGCAGTTCTTC,CASSPPSSEGEQFF
TRBV5-1,TRBJ2-7,TRBD1,-,TGCGCCAGCAGCTTCGGACGACAGGGGGCGGGAGAGCAGTACTTC,CASSFGRQGAGEQYF
TRBV27,TRBJ2-1,-,-,TGTGCCAGCAAGCTACAGGGTTTAAGCTCCTACAATGAGCAGTTCTTC,CASKLQGLSSYNEQFF
TRBV3-1/TRBV3-2,TRBJ1-2,-,-,TGTGCCAGCAGCCAAGAGCCCAGGAATCGAAGCTATGGCTACACCTTC,CASSQEPRNRSYGYTF
TRBV5-5,TRBJ2-3,-,-,TGTGCCAGCAGCCTTGAGGAGCCAGATACGCAGTATTTT,CASSLEEPDTQYF
TRBV11-1,TRBJ2-2,TRBD1,-,TGTGCCAGCAGCGCGCCCGGGACAGCCGGGGAGCTGTTTTTT,CASSAPGTAGELFF
TRBV20-1,TRBJ1-5,TRBD1,-,TGCAGTGCTAGTCCAACCTCGGGACAGGGTTTCAATCAGCCCCAGCATTTT,CSASPTSGQGFNQPQHF
TRBV3-1/TRBV3-2,TRBJ2-1,TRBD2,many,TGTGCCAGCAGCTCGTCGACTAGCGGGCCCAGGTTGGTGCAGTTCTTC,CASSSSTSGPRLVQFF
TRBV7-9,TRBJ1-1,TRBD1,-,TGTGCCAGCAGCTCCTGGACAGGGTTTCATTTCATGGCTTTCTTT,CASSSWTGFHFMAFF
TRBV28,TRBJ1-5,-,once,TGTGCCAGCAGTTTATCCAGGGATCAGCCCCAGCATTTT,CASSLSRDQPQHF
TRBV28,TRBJ1-2,-,-,TGTGCCAGCACCACCTACCCAGGCCGTAACTATGGCTACACCTTC,CASTTYPGRNYGYTF
TRBV27,TRBJ1-6,TRBD1,-,TGTGCCAGCAGTCCCCGACAGGGGGATTCACCCCTCCACTTT,CASSPRQGDSPLHF
TRBV10-3,TRBJ2-2,TRBD1,-,TGTGCCATCAGTGAGCCAGGACAGGGGGCTGGCACCGGGGAGCTGTTTTTT,CAISEPGQGAGTGELFF
TRBV5-1,TRBJ2-7,-,-,TGCGCCAGCAGCTTAATGACCCACAGCTCCTACGAGCAGTACTTC,CASSLMTHSSYEQYF
TRBV29-1,TRBJ1-3,-,-,TGCAGCGGACAGGTCGACTCTGGAAACACCATATATTTT,CSGQVDSGNTIYF
TRBV10-3,TRBJ1-1,-,once,TGTGCCATCAGTGATCTGGCGGTGTCCACTGAAGCTTTCTTT,CAISDLAVSTEAFF
TRBV7-9,TRBJ1-1,-,-,TGTGCCAGCAGCTTCGGGGGGGCGCGCACTGAAGCTTTCTTT,CASSFGGARTEAFF
TRBV4-2,TRBJ2-7,-,-,TGTGCCAGCAGCCAAGAAGCTGGCAGACTGGAAGAGCAGTACTTC,CASSQEAGRLEEQYF
TRBV6-1,TRBJ1-5,TRBD1,once,TGTGCCAGCAGTGAATCGGGCCGGAGACAGGGGGCGATCAGCAATCAGCCCCAGCATTTT,CASSESGRRQGAISNQPQHF
TRBV5-1,TRBJ1-1,TRBD1,-,TGCGCCAGCACCCTAGGGGGCATGAACACTGAAGCTTTCTTT,CASTLGGMNTEAFF
TRBV5-4,TRBJ1-4,-,-,TGTGCCAGCAGCCTGACAGGAGGAAATGAAAAACTGTTTTTT,CASSLTGGNEKLFF
TRBV5-6,TRBJ2-6,-,-,TGTGCCAGCAGAAAAGGGGCCTCAGGGGCCAACGTCCTGACTTTC,CASRKGASGANVLTF
TRBV19,TRBJ1-2,-,few,TGTGCCAGTAGTACGACTGTTAACTATGGCTACACCTTC,CASSTTVNYGYTF
TRBV18,TRBJ2-7,TRBD1,-,TGTGCCAGCTCAAGGACAGGGTCCTACGAGCAGTACTTC,CASSRTGSYEQYF
TRBV4-3,TRBJ1-2,TRBD1,-,TGCGCCAGCAGCCAAGGTGACCCCGGGACAGGCGGCTACACCTTC,CASSQGDPGTGGYTF
TRBV28,TRBJ2-7,TRBD1,-,TGTGCCAGCAGTGAAACCGGGACAGGGTTATACGAGCAGTACTTC,CASSETGTGLYEQYF
TRBV7-8,TRBJ2-7,-,-,TGTGCCAGCAGCGAGGCCTCCGGTGCTTACTACGAGCAGTACTTC,CASSEASGAYYEQYF